The 26 T cell receptor beta chains in this list originate from one sample, sequenced in a study of Ad26.COV2.S vaccination and SARS-CoV-2 variants. Sequencing was performed with immunoSEQ multiplex PCR; in TCRdb, only in-frame clones are kept and a portion is missing. The sample carries some 350,000 clones, 92% recorded once. Here the sequenced sample was peripheral blood, taken after recovery from COVID-19. These receptors all stem from a human donor who had recovered from COVID-19.

V usage is TRBV6-5 and J usage is TRBJ1-5; D perhaps matches TRBD1 (6 bases). The germline V gene encodes CDR1 MNHEY and CDR2 SVGAGI. V was trimmed by 6 bases and J by 2 bases, leaving 11 bases between them. The CDR3 runs 14 residues. CDR3 region: CASSQGHGNQPQHF. The CDR3 region has the DNA TGTGCCAGCAGCCAGGGACATGGCAATCAGCCCCAGCATTTT.

This chain connects TRBV5-8 to TRBJ2-2; D perhaps matches TRBD2 (6 bases). The CDR3 is 15 residues long. From germline, CDR1 is SGHTS and CDR2 YDEGEE. Trimming cost V 3 bases and J 5 bases, with 14 bases left between them. CDR3 bases: TGTGCCAGCAGCTCGGTAACCCGGGGGACCGGGGAGCTGTTTTTT. It translates to CASSSVTRGTGELFF.

This chain links TRBV19 with TRBJ1-1; D gene unclear. The germline V gene has CDR1 LNHDA and CDR2 SQIVND (reference sequence). The CDR3 is 13 amino acids. V lost 5 bases and J 7 bases, leaving 14 bases between the germline ends. For the CDR3, the DNA is TGTGCCAGTAGTTTCCTCGGGGTCCTTGAAGCTTTCTTT. Amino acid sequence: CASSFLGVLEAFF.

The V call is TRBV12-5, the J call TRBJ1-2; D is unresolved. The CDR3 runs to 15 residues. Germline V CDR1 and CDR2: LGHNT, FRNRAP. Deletions cut 0 bases from V and 4 bases from J, with 12 bases between. CDR3 residues: CASGLVPSGPYGYTF. The DNA for the CDR3 is TGTGCTAGTGGTTTGGTCCCGAGCGGCCCCTATGGCTACACCTTC.

The V and J genes are TRBV7-8 and TRBJ2-1; 7 positions match TRBD2. The V segment lost 1 base and the J segment 8 bases; nucleotides outside the gene matches: 5. This CDR3 spans 14 amino acids. Germline CDR1 SGHVS, CDR2 FQNEAQ. CDR3 coding DNA: TGTGCCAGCAGCTTAGGGACTAGGTTCGATGAGCAGTTCTTC. As protein: CASSLGTRFDEQFF. Full variable domain (remainder filled in from reference TRBV7-8 and TRBJ2-1): GAGVSQSPRYKVAKRGQDVALRCDPISGHVSLFWYQQALGQGPEFLTYFQNEAQLDKSGLPSDRFFAERPEGSVSTLKIQRTQQEDSAVYLCASSLGTRFDEQFFGPGTRLTVL.

This sequence joins TRBV5-1 and TRBJ1-6; D gene uncertain. V lost 5 bases and J lost 7, with 13 bases in between. CDR1 and CDR2 from the germline V gene are SGHRS and YFSETQ. The CDR3 has 14 amino acids. The CDR3 DNA reads as TGCGCCAGCAGAGCGGACCCCGGGAATTCACCCCTCCACTTT. Its translation is CASRADPGNSPLHF.

The chain has TRBV6-5 and TRBJ1-6; D is undetermined. The CDR3 runs 16 residues. Per the germline V gene, CDR1 is MNHEY and CDR2 is SVGAGI. V lost 2 bases to trimming and J lost 10 bases, with 18 bases between them. This CDR3 reads CASSYRESGRVSPLHF. Here the CDR3 DNA reads TGTGCCAGCAGTTACAGGGAGTCGGGTCGGGTGTCACCCCTCCACTTT.

The genes are TRBV10-3 and TRBJ2-2; TRBD1 might be the D (6 bases). CDR1 ENHRY and CDR2 SYGVKD come from the germline V gene. The V end was cut by 0 bases, the J end by 7 bases, with 12 bases between. This CDR3 has 15 residues. The CDR3 DNA sequence: TGTGCCATCAGTGAGTCGAAGGGGGTCGGCGGGGAGCTGTTTTTT. Protein sequence: CAISESKGVGGELFF.

J is TRBJ2-5 and V is TRBV14; 7 nucleotides line up with TRBD2. There are 15 residues in the CDR3. Germline V gene data show CDR1 as SGHDN and CDR2 as FVKESK. The ends lost 1 base at V and 1 base at J; junction bases unmatched: 3. This CDR3 reads CASSQVWGGQETQYF. The CDR3 bases are TGTGCCAGCAGCCAAGTTTGGGGGGGCCAAGAGACCCAGTACTTC.

V gene TRBV19 combines with J gene TRBJ2-3; no firm D call. V lost 6 bases and J 6 bases, leaving 7 bases between the germline ends. This CDR3 is 11 amino acids long. Looked up from germline, CDR1 is LNHDA and CDR2 is SQIVND (reference sequence). CDR3 in amino acids: CASRAGDTQYF. CDR3 bases: TGTGCCAGTAGGGCCGGGGATACGCAGTATTTT. Full variable domain (rest looked up from reference TRBV19 and TRBJ2-3): DGGITQSPKYLFRKEGQNVTLSCEQNLNHDAMYWYRQDPGQGLRLIYYSQIVNDFQKGDIAEGYSVSREKKESFPLTVTSAQKNPTAFYLCASRAGDTQYFGPGTRLTVL.

The CDR3 loop is CASSITQGNEKLFF. For the CDR3, the DNA is TGTGCCAGCAGCATAACCCAGGGCAATGAAAAACTGTTTTTT. The V gene is TRBV6-2 or TRBV6-3, the J gene TRBJ1-4; tentative D call: TRBD1 (5 bases). Germline V gene lookup returns CDR1 MNHEY and CDR2 SVGEGT. This CDR3 region has 14 residues. V lost 6 bases, J lost 5 bases, and 13 bases lay in between.

The V call is TRBV2, the J call TRBJ2-2, with 8 bases that match TRBD1. Germline-derived CDR1 and CDR2 are SNHLY and FYNNEI. The CDR3 contains 15 residues. V shed 10 bases, J shed 7 bases, and the junction held 14 bases outside the gene matches. DNA of the CDR3: TGTGCCACCCTTCCGGAGGACAGGGAGATCGGGGAGCTGTTTTTT. This sequence encodes CATLPEDREIGELFF.

As DNA, the CDR3 is TGTGCCACCAGCAGAGCGGGACGGGGAAATTCACCCCTCCACTTT. Protein product: CATSRAGRGNSPLHF. The chain carries TRBV15 and TRBJ1-6; possibly TRBD1 for D (5 bases). The germline V and J ends were trimmed by 1 base and 7 bases, with 11 bases remaining between them. This CDR3 contains 15 residues. The germline CDR1 and CDR2 sequences are LNHNV and YYDKDF (reference sequence).

The chain recombines TRBV10-2 with TRBJ1-2, with D possibly TRBD1 on 5 matching bases. The CDR3 consists of 14 residues. With 3 bases removed from V and 8 bases from J, the gap between germline ends came to 16 bases. In germline, CDR1 is WSHSY, CDR2 SAAADI. The DNA of the CDR3 is TGCGCCAGCAGTGACTTTGGGGGAGCTCCCGGCTACACCTTC. The encoded protein is CASSDFGGAPGYTF.

This clone turned up a few times. The chain carries TRBV19 and TRBJ1-1, with no clear D. This CDR3 has 16 amino acids. V gave up 1 base and J gave up 0 bases, with 12 bases separating them. Germline values: CDR1 LNHDA, CDR2 SQIVND (reference sequence). CDR3 protein: CASSIVAGGMNTEAFF. The DNA for the CDR3 is TGTGCCAGTAGTATAGTTGCGGGTGGAATGAACACTGAAGCTTTCTTT.

The chain is built from TRBV19 and TRBJ2-2, with a possible D match to TRBD1 (6 bases). Trimming took 7 bases from V and 3 from J, leaving 21 bases between them. Germline CDR1 LNHDA, CDR2 SQIVND (reference sequence). This CDR3 is built from 17 residues. The CDR3 is CASTRRQQGPYTGELFF. For the CDR3, the DNA is TGTGCCAGTACCAGAAGGCAACAGGGACCTTACACCGGGGAGCTGTTTTTT.

This chain joins TRBV5-1 and TRBJ2-5; D may be TRBD2 (8 bases). V was trimmed by 5 bases and J by 7 bases, leaving 18 bases between them. This CDR3 spans 14 amino acids. CDR1 and CDR2 from the germline V gene are SGHRS and YFSETQ. CDR3 residues: CASSITGAGGTQYF. CDR3 DNA: TGCGCCAGCAGTATAACAGGGGCGGGAGGGACCCAGTACTTC.

On this clone: The sample has other DNA sequences that encode this CDR3 too. This chain connects TRBV4-1 to TRBJ2-1; either TRBD1 or TRBD2 may supply D (6 bases each). This CDR3 contains 16 residues. V was clipped by 6 bases and J by 3 bases, with 18 bases between them. The V gene's germline CDR1 is MGHRA and CDR2 YSYEKL. The CDR3 sequence: CASSLSAGGVYNEQFF. In nucleotides, the CDR3 is TGCGCCAGCAGTCTATCGGCCGGGGGCGTCTACAATGAGCAGTTCTTC.

CDR3 protein: CASSLARGDGYTF. CDR3 sequence (DNA): TGTGCCAGCAGTTTGGCCAGGGGCGATGGCTACACCTTC. The chain recombines TRBV12-3 or TRBV12-4 with TRBJ1-2; TRBD1 might be the D (6 bases). The CDR3 covers 13 residues. V gave up 3 bases and J gave up 6 bases, with 11 bases separating them.

The genes are TRBV4-1 and TRBJ1-4; D not resolved. Trimming cost V 2 bases and J 0 bases, with 13 bases left between them. Germline V gene lookup returns CDR1 MGHRA and CDR2 YSYEKL. This CDR3 has 17 amino acids. CDR3 amino acids: CASSQSVRGATNEKLFF. The CDR3, as DNA: TGCGCCAGCAGCCAATCGGTCCGCGGGGCAACTAATGAAAAACTGTTTTTT.

The chain is built from TRBV2 and TRBJ2-7, with D possibly being TRBD1 or TRBD2 (5 bases each). In germline, CDR1 is SNHLY, CDR2 FYNNEI. The V end was cut by 5 bases, the J end by 6 bases, with 14 bases between. The CDR3 totals 13 residues. In DNA form, the CDR3 reads TGTGCCAGCAGTTCCGGGACGGCTGTCGAGCAGTACTTC. This encodes CASSSGTAVEQYF.

The chain is built from TRBV4-1 and TRBJ1-5, with 7 bases matching TRBD1. Germline CDR1 and CDR2: MGHRA and YSYEKL. V lost 3 bases to trimming and J lost 9 bases; unmatched junction nucleotides: 11. The CDR3 extends over 15 amino acids. This CDR3 is CASSHDGQAGRPQHF. DNA of the CDR3: TGCGCCAGCAGCCATGATGGACAGGCCGGTCGGCCCCAGCATTTT.

The chain combines TRBV12-5 with TRBJ1-1; D not certain. The CDR3 runs 16 residues. The germline V gene encodes CDR1 LGHNT and CDR2 FRNRAP. Trimming took 0 bases from V and 1 from J, leaving 12 bases between them. The CDR3 coding sequence is TGTGCTAGTGGTTTGGTATTAGATTGGAGGAACACTGAAGCTTTCTTT. Translation gives CASGLVLDWRNTEAFF.

The chain links TRBV4-1 to TRBJ1-2; no definite D call. This CDR3 is 13 amino acids long. The V end was cut by 0 bases, the J end by 8 bases, with 10 bases between. Germline CDR1 is MGHRA and CDR2 is YSYEKL. The CDR3 loop is CASSQDATLGYTF. The CDR3, as DNA: TGCGCCAGCAGCCAAGACGCGACTTTAGGCTACACCTTC.

The chain combines TRBV4-1 with TRBJ2-1; 11 positions agree with TRBD2. V trimming: 0 bases; J trimming: 2 bases; junction bases outside the gene matches: 9. CDR1 is MGHRA, CDR2 YSYEKL, per germline. This CDR3 spans 19 amino acids. The CDR3 sequence is CASSQEALAGGTTYNEQFF. The CDR3 nucleotides are TGCGCCAGCAGCCAAGAGGCTCTAGCGGGGGGTACTACCTACAATGAGCAGTTCTTC.

This chain connects TRBV29-1 to TRBJ2-7; 9 bases are a match to TRBD1. Germline lookup yields CDR1 SQVTM and CDR2 ANQGSEA. CDR3 length: 14 residues. Trimming removed 3 bases from V and 5 bases from J; junction bases left unmatched: 8. The CDR3 here is CSVDGQGSLNEQYF. The CDR3 DNA reads as TGCAGCGTTGACGGACAGGGGAGCTTGAACGAGCAGTACTTC.